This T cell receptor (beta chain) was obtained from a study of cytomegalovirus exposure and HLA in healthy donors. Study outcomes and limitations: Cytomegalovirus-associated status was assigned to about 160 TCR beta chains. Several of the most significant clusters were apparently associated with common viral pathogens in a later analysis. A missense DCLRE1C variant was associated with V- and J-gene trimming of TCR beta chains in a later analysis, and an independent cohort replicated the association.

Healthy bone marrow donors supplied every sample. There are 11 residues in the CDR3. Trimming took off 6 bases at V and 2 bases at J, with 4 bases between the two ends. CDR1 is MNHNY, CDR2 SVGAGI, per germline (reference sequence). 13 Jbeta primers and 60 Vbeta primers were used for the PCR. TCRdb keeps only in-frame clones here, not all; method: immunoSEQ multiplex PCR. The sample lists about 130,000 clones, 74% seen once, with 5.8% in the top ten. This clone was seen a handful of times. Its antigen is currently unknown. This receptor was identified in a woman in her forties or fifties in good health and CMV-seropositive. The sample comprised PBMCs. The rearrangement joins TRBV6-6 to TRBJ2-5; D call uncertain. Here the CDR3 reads CASSPQETQYF. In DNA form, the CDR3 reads TGTGCCAGCAGCCCTCAAGAGACCCAGTACTTC.